The subject of this entry is one T cell receptor (beta chain). The CDR3 runs to 13 residues. CDR1 and CDR2 (germline): SGHRS, YFSETQ. Trimming shortened V by 5 bases and J by 8 bases, and 13 bases separated the two germline ends. The record originates from a study of T cells in Graves' hyperthyroidism and ophthalmopathy. TCR beta CDR3 regions were amplified from RNA. With the HTBI primer set, the TCR CDR3 went through a first round of RT-PCR. TCRdb re-called the multiplex PCR reads with MiXCR, one entry per CDR3 protein. The sample has around 420,000 distinct CDR3 sequences; 15% to 18% are singletons. Uncontrolled infection, other autoimmune disease, pregnancy or lactation barred patients from enrollment. Based on clinical symptoms, serum thyroxine and TRAb, thyroid ultrasound and orbital computed tomography, diagnoses were reached. About 10 ml fresh peripheral blood yielded the PBMCs.

The specimen was blood. The chain carries TRBV5-1 and TRBJ1-4; D call uncertain. This TCR was sampled from a young woman with Graves' hyperthyroidism. CDR3 coding DNA: TGCGCCAGCAGTAACCAGCCCGGAGAAAAACTGTTTTTT. Translating it yields CASSNQPGEKLFF.